Shown below are 15 T cell receptor beta chains from a single sample sequenced in a study of T cells in Graves' hyperthyroidism and ophthalmopathy (dated by TCRdb to between 2019 and 2020). The library relied on multiplex PCR. The instrument was an Illumina HiSeq 2000. Amplification of TCR beta CDR3 regions was carried out from RNA transcripts. The first round of RT-PCR for the TCR CDR3 was performed with the HTBI primer set and the Qiagen OneStep RT-PCR kit. TCRdb handled the public reads itself, with Q25 trimming in fastp and clone calling in MiXCR, and kept productive beta chains. Here each entry gathers all rows of one CDR3 protein and keeps the most common genes and DNA. The sample table holds more than 350,000 distinct CDR3 sequences, of which nearly 15% were seen once. The ten largest clones take up about 21% of the sample. Sequencing was carried out using blood. The origin of the receptors is an older woman with Graves' ophthalmopathy.

This clonotype was counted ten times or more. The chain combines TRBV12-5 with TRBJ2-1, with 10 bases matching TRBD2. This CDR3 contains 18 residues. V trimming: 4 bases; J trimming: 4 bases; junction bases outside the gene matches: 13. The germline CDR1 and CDR2 sequences are LGHNT and FRNRAP. CDR3 amino acids: CASGSLTGAGGAYNEQFF. The DNA of the CDR3 is TGTGCTAGTGGTTCCCTGACGGGAGCGGGAGGGGCGTACAATGAGCAGTTCTTC. Based on the CDR3 plus reference TRBV12-5 and TRBJ2-1, the full variable domain is DARVTQTPRHKVTEMGQEVTMRCQPILGHNTVFWYRQTMMQGLELLAYFRNRAPLDDSGMPKDRFSAEMPDATLATLKIQPSEPRDSAVYFCASGSLTGAGGAYNEQFFGPGTRLTVL.

This clonotype was detected ten times or more. This sequence joins TRBV7-3 and TRBJ2-1; a weak D match, TRBD2 (6 bases). The CDR3 is 14 residues long. Trimming removed 4 bases from V and 3 bases from J, with 10 bases in between. Germline CDR1 reads SGHTA; CDR2 reads FQGTGA. CDR3 sequence reads: CASSYSGDYNEQFF. The DNA of the CDR3 is TGTGCCAGCAGCTATAGCGGAGACTACAATGAGCAGTTCTTC.

The chain links TRBV20-1 to TRBJ1-5; weak D call: TRBD1 (6 bases). The CDR3 loop spans 12 amino acids. From germline, CDR1 is DFQATT and CDR2 SNEGSKA (reference sequence). The CDR3 sequence is CSVGTTYQPQHF. Here the CDR3 DNA reads TGCAGCGTGGGGACAACCTATCAGCCCCAGCATTTT.

This clonotype showed up just a few times. The V gene is TRBV7-2, the J gene TRBJ2-1, with 12 bases that match TRBD2. The CDR3 extends over 15 amino acids. J lost 8 bases, V lost 8 bases, and 10 bases had no gene match. Germline CDR1 and CDR2: SGHTA and FQGNSA. This CDR3 is CASLSGLAGGHEQFF. The CDR3 DNA follows: TGTGCCAGCTTGAGCGGGCTAGCGGGAGGGCATGAGCAGTTCTTC. The full variable domain, in which reference TRBV7-2 and TRBJ2-1 provide the parts outside the CDR3, is GAGVSQSPSNKVTEKGKDVELRCDPISGHTALYWYRQSLGQGLEFLIYFQGNSAPDKSGLPSDRFSAERTGGSVSTLTIQRTQQEDSAVYLCASLSGLAGGHEQFFGPGTRLTVL.

This clonotype was seen at least ten times. CDR3 residues: CASSPLGGANTEAFF. As DNA, the CDR3 is TGTGCCAGCAGTCCACTCGGGGGAGCGAACACTGAAGCTTTCTTT. This rearrangement joins TRBV27 to TRBJ1-1; maybe TRBD1 (5 bases). The length of the CDR3 is 15 residues. Germline CDR1 is MNHEY and CDR2 is SMNVEV (reference sequence). Deletions cut 5 bases from V and 1 base from J, with 14 bases between.

This clonotype was picked up many times. The chain couples TRBV29-1 to TRBJ2-7; TRBD1 might be the D (7 bases). The germline V and J ends were trimmed by 3 bases and 2 bases, with 11 bases remaining between them. This CDR3 is 13 amino acids long. CDR1 is SQVTM, CDR2 ANQGSEA, per germline. The CDR3 DNA reads TGCAGCGTTGAGCCAGGGGGGACCTACGAGCAGTACTTC. This sequence encodes CSVEPGGTYEQYF.

The chain combines TRBV5-1 with TRBJ2-1; TRBD1 is a possible D gene (5 bases). The V end was cut by 3 bases, the J end by 0 bases, with 10 bases between. This CDR3 has 15 amino acids. CDR1 and CDR2 (germline): SGHRS, YFSETQ. Here the CDR3 reads CASSYGQSSYNEQFF. For the CDR3, the DNA is TGCGCCAGCAGCTATGGACAAAGCTCCTACAATGAGCAGTTCTTC.

This clonotype was picked up many times. The rearrangement joins TRBV2 to TRBJ2-1, with 10 positions matching TRBD2. This CDR3 comprises 15 residues. V shed 6 bases and J 5 bases; nucleotides not matched to a gene: 7. Looked up from germline, CDR1 is SNHLY and CDR2 is FYNNEI. The CDR3: CASRTGTSVNNEQFF. In DNA form, the CDR3 reads TGTGCCAGCAGAACCGGGACTAGCGTTAACAATGAGCAGTTCTTC.

The chain is built from TRBV20-1 and TRBJ2-1; D remains ambiguous. V was cut by 6 bases and J by 0 bases, with 12 bases left in between. The CDR3 is 14 residues long. Per germline, CDR1 DFQATT and CDR2 SNEGSKA (reference sequence). For the CDR3, the DNA is TGCAGTGCCGCCCGAGCAGGCTCCTACAATGAGCAGTTCTTC. Residues: CSAARAGSYNEQFF.

As for this clonotype: A much larger clone lies a single base off, so this may be a read error. The J gene is TRBJ1-2, the V gene TRBV28; D ambiguous. Germline lookup yields CDR1 MDHEN and CDR2 SYDVKM. This CDR3 is built from 12 residues. The CDR3 is CASSSGNCGYTF. The DNA of the CDR3 is TGTGCCAGCAGTTCTGGGAACTGTGGCTACACCTTC.

This sequence joins TRBV29-1 and TRBJ1-2; D perhaps matches TRBD1 (6 bases). Germline-derived CDR1 and CDR2 are SQVTM and ANQGSEA. This CDR3 region has 11 residues. Deletions cut 7 bases from V and 7 bases from J, with 13 bases between. The CDR3 spells CSGSGVSGYTF. CDR3 coding DNA: TGCAGCGGCTCAGGGGTGAGTGGCTACACCTTC.

In its sample, this clonotype was seen a few times. The chain links TRBV20-1 to TRBJ2-7; D remains ambiguous. CDR1 and CDR2 (germline): DFQATT, SNEGSKA (reference sequence). This CDR3 has 11 residues. V gave up 6 bases and J gave up 3 bases, with 9 bases separating them. The CDR3 nucleotides are TGCAGTGCAACGACGGTCTACGAGCAGTACTTC. Translating gives CSATTVYEQYF.

This clonotype was seen ten or more times. V gene TRBV7-9 combines with J gene TRBJ1-3, with D unclear. The V end was cut by 4 bases, the J end by 1 base, with 11 bases between. The CDR3 runs to 15 residues. CDR1 and CDR2 (germline): SEHNR, FQNEAQ (reference sequence). CDR3 in amino acids: CASSSLGASGNTIYF. The CDR3 DNA sequence: TGTGCCAGCAGCTCCTTGGGCGCTTCTGGAAACACCATATATTTT.

There are many counts of this clonotype. The V and J genes are TRBV6-1 and TRBJ2-1; 10 positions match TRBD2. Germline assignment: CDR1 MNHNS and CDR2 SASEGT. This CDR3 comprises 15 residues. The V gene end was trimmed by 5 bases and the J gene end by 4 bases; junction bases not matched to a gene: 5. The CDR3 here is CASSTQRGGYNEQFF. CDR3 in DNA: TGTGCCAGCAGTACCCAGCGGGGGGGGTACAATGAGCAGTTCTTC.

This clonotype was observed a few times. The genes are TRBV18 and TRBJ2-1; 14 bases line up with TRBD2. The CDR3 is 17 amino acids. The V gene end was trimmed by 4 bases and the J gene end by 5 bases; junction bases not matched to a gene: 7. CDR1 is KGHSH, CDR2 LQKENI, per germline. CDR3 DNA: TGTGCCAGCTCACAGACTAGCGGGAGGGCCTTTGACAATGAGCAGTTCTTC. Protein: CASSQTSGRAFDNEQFF.